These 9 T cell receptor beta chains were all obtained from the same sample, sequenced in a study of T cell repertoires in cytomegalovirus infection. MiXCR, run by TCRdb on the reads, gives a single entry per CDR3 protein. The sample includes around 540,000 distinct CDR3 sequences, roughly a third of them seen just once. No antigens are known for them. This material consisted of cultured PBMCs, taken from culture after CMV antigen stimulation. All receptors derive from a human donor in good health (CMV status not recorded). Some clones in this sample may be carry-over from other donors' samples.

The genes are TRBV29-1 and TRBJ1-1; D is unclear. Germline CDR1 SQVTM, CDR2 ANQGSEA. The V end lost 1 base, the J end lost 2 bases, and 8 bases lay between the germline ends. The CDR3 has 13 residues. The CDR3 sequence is CSVEASINTEAFF. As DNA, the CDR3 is TGCAGCGTTGAAGCGAGCATAAACACTGAAGCTTTCTTT.

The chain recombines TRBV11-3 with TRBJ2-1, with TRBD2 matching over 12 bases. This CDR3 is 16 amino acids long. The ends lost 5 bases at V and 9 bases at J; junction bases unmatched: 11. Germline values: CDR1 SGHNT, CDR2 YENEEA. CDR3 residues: CASSMLAGGPSGEQFF. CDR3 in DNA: TGTGCCAGCAGCATGCTAGCGGGAGGGCCATCGGGTGAGCAGTTCTTC.

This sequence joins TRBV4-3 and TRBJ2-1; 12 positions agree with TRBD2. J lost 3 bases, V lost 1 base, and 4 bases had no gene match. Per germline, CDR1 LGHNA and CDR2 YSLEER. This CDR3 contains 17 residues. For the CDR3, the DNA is TGCGCCAGCAGCCAAGGGTCTAGCGGGAGGGTCTACAATGAGCAGTTCTTC. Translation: CASSQGSSGRVYNEQFF.

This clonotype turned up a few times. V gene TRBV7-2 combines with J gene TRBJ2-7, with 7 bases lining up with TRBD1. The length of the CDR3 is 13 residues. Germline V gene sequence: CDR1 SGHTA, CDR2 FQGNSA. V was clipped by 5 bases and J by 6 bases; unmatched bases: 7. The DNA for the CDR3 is TGTGCCAGCAGCCCATACAGGGGTCTCGAGCAGTACTTC. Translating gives CASSPYRGLEQYF.

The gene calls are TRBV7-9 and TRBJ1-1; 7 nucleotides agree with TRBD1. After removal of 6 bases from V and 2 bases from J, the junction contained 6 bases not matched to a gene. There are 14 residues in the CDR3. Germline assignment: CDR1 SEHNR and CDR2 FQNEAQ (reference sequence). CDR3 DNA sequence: TGTGCCAGCAGAACTTACAGGGGTAACACTGAAGCTTTCTTT. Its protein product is CASRTYRGNTEAFF.

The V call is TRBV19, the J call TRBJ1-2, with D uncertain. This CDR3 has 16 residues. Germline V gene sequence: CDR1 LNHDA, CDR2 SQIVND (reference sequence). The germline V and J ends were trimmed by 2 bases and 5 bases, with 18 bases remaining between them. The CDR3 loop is CASSINLRAPSYGYTF. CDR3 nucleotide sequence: TGTGCCAGTAGTATAAATCTGAGGGCACCTTCGTATGGCTACACCTTC.

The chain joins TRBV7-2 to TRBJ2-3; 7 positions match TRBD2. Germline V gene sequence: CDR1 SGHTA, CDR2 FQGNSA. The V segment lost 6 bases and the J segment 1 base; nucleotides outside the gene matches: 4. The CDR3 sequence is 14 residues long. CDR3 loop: CASRSSGRTDTQYF. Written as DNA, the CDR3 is TGTGCCAGCAGAAGTAGCGGGCGCACAGATACGCAGTATTTT.

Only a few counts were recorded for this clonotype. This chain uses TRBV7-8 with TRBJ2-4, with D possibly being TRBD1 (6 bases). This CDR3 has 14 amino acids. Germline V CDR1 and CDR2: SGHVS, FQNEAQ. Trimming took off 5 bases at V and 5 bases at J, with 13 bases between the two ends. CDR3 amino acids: CASSHPNRENIQYF. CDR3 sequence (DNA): TGTGCCAGCAGCCATCCCAACAGGGAAAACATTCAGTACTTC.

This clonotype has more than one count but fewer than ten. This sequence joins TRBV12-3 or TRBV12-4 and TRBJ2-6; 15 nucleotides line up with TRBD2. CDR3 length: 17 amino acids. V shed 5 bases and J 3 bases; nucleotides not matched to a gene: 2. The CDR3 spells CASSGLAGGRGANVLTF. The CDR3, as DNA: TGTGCCAGCAGTGGACTAGCGGGAGGGCGTGGGGCCAACGTCCTGACTTTC.